The rows below give T cell receptor beta chains drawn from one sample of a study of T-cell memory formation after mild COVID-19. Each CDR3 protein gets one entry after TCRdb re-called the 5' RACE reads with MiXCR. The repertoire holds 470,000 or so distinct CDR3 sequences, with about 20% as singletons. The source material was PBMCs or a T cell subset sorted from them (not recorded which). The receptors were gathered from an adult woman who had mild COVID-19 (a few samples of this study predate the infection). Cell type and time point are not known. CDR3s leave out the opening cysteine and the closing phenylalanine or tryptophan. Fields, in order: CDR3 protein, D gene, J gene, V gene. D genes are given only for firm matches.

CDR3aa: ASSPGRELF; d_gene: .; j_gene: TRBJ1-4; v_gene: TRBV12-3/TRBV12-4
CDR3aa: SASLAGEYEHY; d_gene: TRBD2; j_gene: TRBJ2-7; v_gene: TRBV20-1
CDR3aa: ASSPTGAHEPEAF; d_gene: TRBD1; j_gene: TRBJ1-1; v_gene: TRBV3-1
CDR3aa: ASSLEGRAHGYT; d_gene: .; j_gene: TRBJ1-2; v_gene: TRBV7-2
CDR3aa: SVQEGSRTEAF; d_gene: .; j_gene: TRBJ1-1; v_gene: TRBV29-1
CDR3aa: ASSQYRGSSGDTGELF; d_gene: .; j_gene: TRBJ2-2; v_gene: TRBV5-6
CDR3aa: ASSPQVEVYEQY; d_gene: .; j_gene: TRBJ2-7; v_gene: TRBV5-1
CDR3aa: ASSVALDDSYEQY; d_gene: .; j_gene: TRBJ2-7; v_gene: TRBV9
CDR3aa: ASSQESQRTYEQY; d_gene: .; j_gene: TRBJ2-7; v_gene: TRBV4-1
CDR3aa: ASSSSGTAPYGYT; d_gene: TRBD1; j_gene: TRBJ1-2; v_gene: TRBV12-3/TRBV12-4
CDR3aa: ASSSTHLGYGYT; d_gene: .; j_gene: TRBJ1-2; v_gene: TRBV7-2
CDR3aa: ASSEWDRGYEQY; d_gene: TRBD1; j_gene: TRBJ2-7; v_gene: TRBV25-1
CDR3aa: ASSLGLAGGSSGANVLT; d_gene: TRBD2; j_gene: TRBJ2-6; v_gene: TRBV7-9
CDR3aa: ASSQPQGNTEAF; d_gene: .; j_gene: TRBJ1-1; v_gene: TRBV3-1
CDR3aa: ASSSGTGAPNEQF; d_gene: TRBD1; j_gene: TRBJ2-1; v_gene: TRBV2
CDR3aa: AWSTNRVTEAF; d_gene: .; j_gene: TRBJ1-1; v_gene: TRBV30
CDR3aa: ASSQYTDTQY; d_gene: .; j_gene: TRBJ2-3; v_gene: TRBV7-2
CDR3aa: ASSGSGKGGEQY; d_gene: TRBD2; j_gene: TRBJ2-7; v_gene: TRBV7-7
CDR3aa: ASSEGLGSPLH; d_gene: .; j_gene: TRBJ1-6; v_gene: TRBV6-1
CDR3aa: ASSTGQAVNSPLH; d_gene: TRBD1; j_gene: TRBJ1-6; v_gene: TRBV7-9
CDR3aa: ASSSSWRAYQETQY; d_gene: .; j_gene: TRBJ2-5; v_gene: TRBV7-9
CDR3aa: ASSLGRDSGPPYNEQF; d_gene: .; j_gene: TRBJ2-1; v_gene: TRBV7-2
CDR3aa: ASSISVGTDTQY; d_gene: .; j_gene: TRBJ2-3; v_gene: TRBV19
CDR3aa: ATKGQGATGELF; d_gene: TRBD1; j_gene: TRBJ2-2; v_gene: TRBV24-1
CDR3aa: ASSPRQSDQPQH; d_gene: .; j_gene: TRBJ1-5; v_gene: TRBV12-3/TRBV12-4
CDR3aa: ASSLAPGVGETQY; d_gene: .; j_gene: TRBJ2-5; v_gene: TRBV7-2
CDR3aa: ASSPPTSGVTDTQY; d_gene: TRBD2; j_gene: TRBJ2-3; v_gene: TRBV7-6
CDR3aa: ASSVGGEPGNTIY; d_gene: .; j_gene: TRBJ1-3; v_gene: TRBV9